This entry features one T cell receptor beta chain sequence. Its antigen is as yet unknown. V shed 7 bases, J shed 4 bases, and the junction held 11 bases outside the gene matches. Germline V gene lookup returns CDR1 SQVTM and CDR2 ANQGSEA. The CDR3 length is 14 residues. MiXCR, run by TCRdb on the RT-PCR reads, gives a single entry per CDR3 protein. The table shows over 750,000 distinct CDR3 sequences, with roughly 20% occurring only once. The data originate from a study of response to subunit inactivated influenza vaccine. Study-wide points: The authors suggested that few new T cells are recruited per seasonal influenza vaccination.

The sequencing here drew on PBMCs from blood, taken more than 4 days after vaccination. This clonotype was sampled from a man aged 45-60 years who received an inactivated influenza vaccine. The chain carries TRBV29-1 and TRBJ1-1, with 8 bases matching TRBD1. The CDR3 coding sequence is TGCAGCGGACAAGCAGGGGGCGGGGGCACTGAAGCTTTCTTT. It yields the protein CSGQAGGGGTEAFF.